This TCR beta chain was captured by sequencing in a study of blood T cell repertoires in COVID-19. Patients from Seattle were sampled longitudinally, starting during active infection. Under the authors' procedure: It was from reference gene primer amplification that nucleated cell counts were estimated. Sequencing used immunoSEQ multiplex PCR; TCRdb keeps in-frame clones, though not all of them. V and J calls plus clone size are reproduced from that table; the DNA served to infer D and trimming. The repertoire holds fewer than 600,000 clones, with 89% as singletons. The TCR was taken from a man younger than 35 with COVID-19, enrolled during active disease. Sample: peripheral blood.

The CDR3 region is CAWSHDRYGYTF. Here the CDR3 DNA reads TGTGCCTGGAGTCACGACAGATATGGCTACACCTTC. The chain couples TRBV30 to TRBJ1-2; the D gene is possibly TRBD1 (5 bases). Germline loops: CDR1 GTSNPN, CDR2 SVGIG (reference sequence). Trimming removed 2 bases from V and 5 bases from J, with 9 bases in between. The CDR3 extends over 12 amino acids.